The 25 T cell receptor beta chains below come from one sample, sequenced in a study of post-analysis software for immune sequencing data. General study points: Five TRBV segments, including TRBV5-6, TRBV5-1 and TRBV20-1, were more frequent in patients than controls.

Their antigens are not known. Unique molecular identifiers were carried by the TCR beta cDNA libraries. A single record per CDR3 protein comes from TCRdb applying MiXCR to the PCR reads. The sample includes about 540,000 distinct CDR3 sequences, around 31% of them seen just once. Sequences were obtained from blood. The receptor set was obtained from a girl aged 2-17 years with multiple sclerosis.

This clonotype occurred a few times. This chain connects TRBV10-3 to TRBJ1-4; the D is unclear. V dropped 2 bases and J dropped 8 bases, with 6 bases sitting between them. The CDR3 loop spans 12 amino acids. The germline gives CDR1 ENHRY, CDR2 SYGVKD. CDR3 sequence (DNA): TGTGCCATCAGTGAGGAGGGCGAAAAACTGTTTTTT. This translates into CAISEEGEKLFF.

The V call is TRBV5-1, the J call TRBJ1-2; the match to TRBD1 covers 12 bases. Unmatched junction bases numbered 12, after V lost 4 bases and J lost 2 bases. Looked up from germline, CDR1 is SGHRS and CDR2 is YFSETQ. The CDR3 sequence is 18 residues long. CDR3: CASSVTGQGAQANYGYTF. The CDR3 DNA follows: TGCGCCAGCAGCGTTACGGGACAGGGGGCGCAAGCCAACTATGGCTACACCTTC.

The chain is built from TRBV10-2 and TRBJ1-2; D is unclear. The CDR3 is 14 amino acids. Between the trimmed V and J ends, which lost 6 bases and 4 bases, there was a span of 15 bases. Germline V lookup: CDR1 WSHSY, CDR2 SAAADI. The CDR3 DNA sequence: TGCGCCAGCAGGGAGCCGGCTGACCTCTATGGCTACACCTTC. It translates to CASREPADLYGYTF.

This clonotype was recorded a few times. The V call is TRBV29-1, the J call TRBJ1-4; D possibly corresponds to TRBD1 (5 bases). The V gene's germline CDR1 is SQVTM and CDR2 ANQGSEA. The V end lost 5 bases, the J end lost 8 bases, and 18 bases lay between the germline ends. The CDR3 is made up of 14 amino acids. The CDR3 nucleotides read TGCAGCGTTCTCCCGACAGTCCCGGGGGAAAAACTGTTTTTT. Protein sequence: CSVLPTVPGEKLFF.

This clonotype is a singleton in its sample. This may stem from a read error, because a much larger clone lies one nucleotide away. The chain links TRBV12-3 or TRBV12-4 to TRBJ2-1, with a weak D call TRBD1 (7 bases). The CDR3 sequence is 14 residues long. V dropped 6 bases and J dropped 3 bases, with 12 bases sitting between them. The CDR3 DNA reads TGTGCCAGCAGGGGGGGACAGAGCTACAATGAGCAGTTCTTC. Translating gives CASRGGQSYNEQFF.

This chain links TRBV5-1 with TRBJ2-5; 12 nucleotides match TRBD2. The CDR3 consists of 14 residues. Trimming cost V 4 bases and J 5 bases; bases outside gene matches: 3. CDR1 and CDR2 from the germline V gene are SGHRS and YFSETQ. This chain's CDR3 is CASSRTSGDETQYF. In nucleotides, the CDR3 is TGCGCCAGCAGCCGGACTAGCGGGGATGAGACCCAGTACTTC.

This clonotype was counted only a few times. The CDR3 nucleotides are TGTGCCAGCACCGTGGAGGGAACCGGGGAGACCCAGTACTTC. Translating gives CASTVEGTGETQYF. The chain employs TRBV28 and TRBJ2-5; TRBD2 might be the D (6 bases). Trimming removed 7 bases from V and 5 bases from J, with 17 bases in between. Germline V gene sequence: CDR1 MDHEN, CDR2 SYDVKM. The CDR3 runs to 14 residues.

This clonotype was picked up a small number of times. The chain links TRBV27 to TRBJ1-2; 12 bases line up with TRBD1. This CDR3 contains 15 residues. Trimming removed 4 bases from V and 2 bases from J; junction bases left unmatched: 2. The germline V gene encodes CDR1 MNHEY and CDR2 SMNVEV (reference sequence). The CDR3 reads CASSWGTGGNYGYTF. The CDR3, as DNA: TGTGCCAGCAGTTGGGGGACAGGGGGCAACTATGGCTACACCTTC.

This clonotype was observed a few times. The chain recombines TRBV4-1 with TRBJ2-3; D uncertain. Deletions cut 4 bases from V and 4 bases from J, with 12 bases between. This CDR3 comprises 14 residues. Germline CDR1 MGHRA, CDR2 YSYEKL. The chain's CDR3 is CASSPHDPPDTQYF. The CDR3 nucleotides read TGCGCCAGCAGCCCACACGACCCGCCAGATACGCAGTATTTT.

This chain uses TRBV29-1 with TRBJ1-1; unclear D gene. This CDR3 comprises 14 residues. The germline CDR1 and CDR2 sequences are SQVTM and ANQGSEA. V was trimmed by 2 bases and J by 4 bases, leaving 14 bases between them. This CDR3 is CSVEPPVMSTEAFF. The CDR3 DNA follows: TGCAGCGTTGAACCCCCAGTCATGAGCACTGAAGCTTTCTTT.

This chain connects TRBV6-6 to TRBJ2-6; TRBD1 or TRBD2 may be the D gene (5 bases each). Trimming left V 0 bases short and J 2 bases short, with 8 bases between. Germline CDR1 reads MNHNY; CDR2 reads SVGAGI (reference sequence). The CDR3 length is 16 residues. The CDR3 DNA is TGTGCCAGCAGTTACTCGATGGGGGCTGGGGCCAACGTCCTGACTTTC. Protein: CASSYSMGAGANVLTF.

The J gene is TRBJ1-5, the V gene TRBV20-1; D remains unclear. V shed 4 bases and J shed 0 bases, with 7 bases lying between them. The germline CDR1 and CDR2 sequences are DFQATT and SNEGSKA (reference sequence). The CDR3 is 13 amino acids. The CDR3 nucleotides read TGCAGTGCTATGGGTAGTAGCAATCAGCCCCAGCATTTT. This encodes CSAMGSSNQPQHF.

J is TRBJ2-1 and V is TRBV29-1, with D unclear. Germline loops: CDR1 SQVTM, CDR2 ANQGSEA. Trimming removed 1 base at V and 13 bases at J, with 17 bases between. This CDR3 region has 13 residues. The CDR3 loop reads CSVEGTIKETQFF. The CDR3 bases are TGCAGCGTTGAAGGGACGATAAAAGAGACCCAGTTCTTC.

V usage is TRBV6-5 and J usage is TRBJ2-2; possibly TRBD2 for D (6 bases). The germline gives CDR1 MNHEY, CDR2 SVGAGI. This CDR3 comprises 16 residues. The V end was cut by 5 bases, the J end by 8 bases, with 21 bases between. CDR3 nucleotides: TGTGCCAGCAGTACAAACCGGGACCGGGCGGGAGGGGAGCTGTTTTTT. Protein sequence: CASSTNRDRAGGELFF.

CDR3 sequence: CSPGPSGDTQYF. The CDR3 DNA follows: TGCAGTCCCGGGCCCTCGGGAGATACGCAGTATTTT. This chain connects TRBV20-1 to TRBJ2-3; D is unresolved. The CDR3 is 12 residues long. Germline CDR1 is DFQATT and CDR2 is SNEGSKA (reference sequence). Trimming took 8 bases from V and 5 from J, leaving 14 bases between them.

This chain joins TRBV20-1 and TRBJ2-2; D is perhaps TRBD1 (5 bases). Between the trimmed V and J ends, which lost 2 bases and 4 bases, there was a span of 14 bases. The CDR3 covers 15 residues. CDR1 is DFQATT, CDR2 SNEGSKA, per germline (reference sequence). The CDR3 loop reads CSARRVGQSTGELFF. CDR3 in DNA: TGCAGTGCTAGAAGGGTGGGGCAGAGCACCGGGGAGCTGTTTTTT.

The V and J genes are TRBV4-3 and TRBJ2-1; 11 nucleotides align to TRBD2. The germline CDR1 and CDR2 sequences are LGHNA and YSLEER. V lost 0 bases and J lost 0; bases outside the gene matches: 10. This CDR3 region has 20 residues. In DNA form, the CDR3 reads TGCGCCAGCAGCCAAGATGGGACTAGCGGAAAACCTCCCTCCTACAATGAGCAGTTCTTC. It specifies CASSQDGTSGKPPSYNEQFF.

In DNA form, the CDR3 reads TGTGCCAGCTCCCGGACTAGCGAGTACGAGCAGTACTTC. It encodes CASSRTSEYEQYF. V gene TRBV6-5 combines with J gene TRBJ2-7; 9 nucleotides line up with TRBD2. Germline values: CDR1 MNHEY, CDR2 SVGAGI. The V gene end was trimmed by 8 bases and the J gene end by 4 bases; junction bases not matched to a gene: 6. The CDR3 has 13 residues.

Comment on this clonotype: An end of the junction differs from the germline gene, which may be a read error. V is TRBV20-1 and J is TRBJ2-5; 9 nucleotides align to TRBD2. The germline CDR1 and CDR2 sequences are DFQATT and SNEGSKA (reference sequence). CDR3 length: 12 amino acids. This CDR3 is CSAKAGGETQYF. The DNA for the CDR3 is TGCAGCGCTAAAGCGGGGGGAGAGACCCAGTACTTC.

This clonotype came up a few times. V is TRBV11-1 and J is TRBJ2-1, with D perhaps TRBD2 (6 bases). The germline CDR1 and CDR2 sequences are SGHAT and FQDESV (reference sequence). The CDR3 totals 17 residues. V lost 0 bases to trimming and J lost 0 bases, with 12 bases between them. CDR3 sequence reads: CASSLAVAGSSYNEQFF. The DNA for the CDR3 is TGTGCCAGCAGCTTAGCGGTGGCGGGGAGCTCCTACAATGAGCAGTTCTTC. The variable domain in full, completed from reference TRBV11-1 and TRBJ2-1, reads EAEVAQSPRYKITEKSQAVAFWCDPISGHATLYWYRQILGQGPELLVQFQDESVVDDSQLPKDRFSAERLKGVDSTLKIQPAELGDSAMYLCASSLAVAGSSYNEQFFGPGTRLTVL.

The chain recombines TRBV28 with TRBJ1-4; TRBD1 matches at 7 bases. The CDR3 sequence is 14 residues long. With 9 bases clipped from V and 8 bases from J, the junction kept 12 bases outside the gene matches. Looked up from germline, CDR1 is MDHEN and CDR2 is SYDVKM. CDR3 nucleotide sequence: TGTGCCAGTAGACGACAGGGTAATGGGGAAAAACTGTTTTTT. Encoded protein: CASRRQGNGEKLFF.

The chain uses TRBV10-3 and TRBJ2-3; 11 bases are shared with TRBD1. V gave up 4 bases and J gave up 6 bases; unmatched junction bases: 15. The CDR3 totals 18 residues. The germline V gene has CDR1 ENHRY and CDR2 SYGVKD. The CDR3 region has the DNA TGTGCCATCAGTGGAGGACAGGGGGCCATCTCCGAGTCTGATACGCAGTATTTT. Amino acid sequence: CAISGGQGAISESDTQYF.

This clonotype turned up a few times. This chain uses TRBV9 with TRBJ2-7; D is undetermined. CDR1 and CDR2 (germline): SGDLS, YYNGEE. The CDR3 is 13 residues long. Trimming removed 4 bases at V and 7 bases at J, with 15 bases between. This CDR3 is CASSPRTTWEQYF. CDR3 coding DNA: TGTGCCAGCAGCCCTCGGACCACTTGGGAGCAGTACTTC.

This chain links TRBV6-1 with TRBJ1-1; a possible D gene is TRBD1 (6 bases). Germline V gives CDR1 MNHNS, CDR2 SASEGT. The CDR3 is 14 residues long. Trimming left V 4 bases short and J 0 bases short, with 9 bases between. The CDR3 DNA reads as TGTGCCAGCAGTGTACAGGGCTTGAACACTGAAGCTTTCTTT. Amino acids: CASSVQGLNTEAFF.

The chain couples TRBV6-5 to TRBJ1-5, with 9 positions matching TRBD1. Germline V gene data show CDR1 as MNHEY and CDR2 as SVGAGI. This CDR3 has 15 amino acids. J lost 4 bases, V lost 5 bases, and 6 bases had no gene match. The CDR3 protein is CASSNDRGENQPQHF. The CDR3 DNA reads TGTGCCAGCAGTAACGACAGGGGGGAGAATCAGCCCCAGCATTTT.